These 17 T cell receptor beta chains came from one sample sequenced in a study of T cell responses to AZD1222 COVID-19 vaccine. TCRdb's copy holds only in-frame clones and misses some; the assay was immunoSEQ multiplex PCR. The data show approximately 200,000 clones, with approximately 93% seen just once and around 3% held by the top ten. Material: peripheral blood, obtained 28 days after the second AZD1222 dose. These receptors all stem from an adult who received the AZD1222 COVID-19 vaccine.

This sequence joins TRBV5-1 and TRBJ2-1; tentative D call: TRBD1 (6 bases). The CDR3 spans 16 residues. V lost 0 bases to trimming and J lost 6 bases, with 16 bases between them. Looked up from germline, CDR1 is SGHRS and CDR2 is YFSETQ. CDR3 amino acids: CASSLDIRGRGNEQFF. The DNA for the CDR3 is TGCGCCAGCAGCTTGGATATTAGGGGGAGAGGCAATGAGCAGTTCTTC.

This chain connects TRBV6-1 to TRBJ2-7; 12 bases fit TRBD2. Germline lookup yields CDR1 MNHNS and CDR2 SASEGT. CDR3 length: 19 amino acids. With 1 base clipped from V and 0 bases from J, the junction kept 10 bases outside the gene matches. CDR3 nucleotides: TGTGCCAGCAGTGAAGGCCGGCTAGCGGGAGGGCCTAGCTCCTACGAGCAGTACTTC. It codes for CASSEGRLAGGPSSYEQYF.

This CDR3 is CASSARTGGTETQYF. DNA for the CDR3: TGTGCCAGCAGTGCCCGGACAGGGGGAACGGAGACCCAGTACTTC. This chain links TRBV28 with TRBJ2-5, with TRBD1 matching over 10 bases. The CDR3 contains 15 residues. J lost 5 bases, V lost 5 bases, and 8 bases had no gene match. Germline loops: CDR1 MDHEN, CDR2 SYDVKM.

As regards this clone: It may be a read error: a sequence one base away is much more abundant. The same CDR3 can be traced to other DNA sequences in this sample. This chain connects TRBV4-2 to TRBJ1-1; D call uncertain. The germline V gene has CDR1 LGHNA and CDR2 YNFKEQ. Trimming took off 1 base at V and 3 bases at J, with 3 bases between the two ends. This CDR3 contains 12 residues. CDR3 coding DNA: TGTGCCAGCAGCCAAGTTGACACTGAAGCTTTCTTT. Encoded protein: CASSQVDTEAFF.

The sample holds one count of this clone. The chain is built from TRBV19 and TRBJ2-1; maybe TRBD2 (7 bases). CDR3 length: 16 amino acids. CDR1 and CDR2 (germline): LNHDA, SQIVND (reference sequence). The germline V and J ends were trimmed by 6 bases and 0 bases, with 15 bases remaining between them. The CDR3 DNA reads as TGTGCCAGTAGGGGGGGGCAGCTCAGCTCCTACAATGAGCAGTTCTTC. Residues: CASRGGQLSSYNEQFF.

The V and J genes are TRBV4-2 and TRBJ1-1; no clear D gene. Trimming left V 0 bases short and J 6 bases short, with 8 bases between. Germline V gene sequence: CDR1 LGHNA, CDR2 YNFKEQ. The CDR3 is made up of 13 amino acids. CDR3 protein: CASSQDGRSEAFF. CDR3 sequence (DNA): TGTGCCAGCAGCCAAGATGGGCGGTCTGAAGCTTTCTTT.

This chain joins TRBV11-2 and TRBJ2-1; 10 bases fit TRBD2. The CDR3 contains 15 residues. The germline V gene encodes CDR1 SGHAT and CDR2 FQNNGV. The V and J ends lost 5 bases and 4 bases, in that order; junction bases with no gene match: 5. CDR3 sequence reads: CASSPSGRDYNEQFF. The CDR3 coding sequence is TGTGCCAGCAGCCCCAGCGGGAGGGATTACAATGAGCAGTTCTTC.

The chain employs TRBV28 and TRBJ2-1; D unclear. Germline values: CDR1 MDHEN, CDR2 SYDVKM. The CDR3 spans 14 residues. V was trimmed by 3 bases and J by 6 bases, leaving 12 bases between them. In DNA form, the CDR3 reads TGTGCCAGCAGTTTTGGACGTAGTTCCAATGAGCAGTTCTTC. Its protein is CASSFGRSSNEQFF.

The chain has TRBV19 and TRBJ1-4, with 10 bases aligning to TRBD1. V dropped 3 bases and J dropped 7; count of bases not matched to a gene: 2. The germline V gene encodes CDR1 LNHDA and CDR2 SQIVND (reference sequence). The CDR3 runs to 14 residues. DNA of the CDR3: TGTGCCAGTAGTATGACAGGGGGCGGTGAAAAACTGTTTTTT. Its protein product is CASSMTGGGEKLFF.

V and J are TRBV28 and TRBJ2-1; no firm D call. The germline V gene encodes CDR1 MDHEN and CDR2 SYDVKM. V lost 6 bases and J lost 7, with 7 bases in between. CDR3 length: 11 residues. CDR3 residues: CASRLTNEQFF. For the CDR3, the DNA is TGTGCCAGCAGGCTTACAAATGAGCAGTTCTTC.

The rearrangement uses TRBV7-3 and TRBJ1-3; weak D call: TRBD1 (5 bases). Trimming stripped 2 bases from V and 4 bases from J, with 12 bases between. Looked up from germline, CDR1 is SGHTA and CDR2 is FQGTGA. This CDR3 region has 15 residues. The CDR3 spells CASSLFQGAGNTIYF. CDR3 bases: TGTGCCAGCAGCTTATTCCAGGGCGCGGGAAACACCATATATTTT.

This chain joins TRBV27 and TRBJ2-7, with 8 bases matching TRBD2. V was pared by 9 bases and J by 9 bases, with 19 bases of the junction left unmatched. This CDR3 contains 15 residues. Germline CDR1 reads MNHEY; CDR2 reads SMNVEV (reference sequence). This CDR3 is CARGGVGGRSGGQYF. CDR3 coding DNA: TGTGCCAGAGGTGGGGTGGGCGGGAGGAGCGGCGGGCAGTACTTC.

This clone appeared once. This chain uses TRBV5-8 with TRBJ2-7; possibly TRBD2 for D (7 bases). V gave up 3 bases and J gave up 1 base, with 17 bases separating them. CDR1 is SGHTS, CDR2 YDEGEE, per germline. The CDR3 is 16 amino acids. CDR3 sequence reads: CASSSQGGAGSYEQYF. The CDR3 bases are TGTGCCAGCAGCTCCCAAGGGGGGGCGGGGTCCTACGAGCAGTACTTC.

The chain recombines TRBV7-3 with TRBJ2-7, with a weak D call TRBD2 (6 bases). The CDR3 has 15 residues. The ends were cut back, 1 base at V and 5 bases at J, with 15 bases in the middle. Germline CDR1 SGHTA, CDR2 FQGTGA. The CDR3 protein is CASSLRGSRGNEQYF. In nucleotides, the CDR3 is TGTGCCAGCAGCTTAAGGGGCAGTCGCGGGAACGAGCAGTACTTC.

V usage is TRBV21-1 and J usage is TRBJ2-1; TRBD2 is the table's D call and was not checked against the DNA. TRBV21-1 is shown as a pseudogene. This CDR3 has 15 amino acids. DNA of the CDR3: TGTGCCAGCAGTCCACTAGCGGTGACCTACAATGAGCAGTTCTTC. Amino acid sequence: CASSPLAVTYNEQFF.

The chain joins TRBV28 to TRBJ2-1, with 10 bases aligning to TRBD2. Germline V gene data show CDR1 as MDHEN and CDR2 as SYDVKM. This CDR3 is built from 17 residues. V was clipped by 5 bases and J by 8 bases; unmatched bases: 15. In nucleotides, the CDR3 is TGTGCCAGCAGTCTGTGGGCTAGCGGGAGTTTCGTCGATGAGCAGTTCTTC. Translating it yields CASSLWASGSFVDEQFF. Variable domain in full (rest from reference TRBV28 and TRBJ2-1): DVKVTQSSRYLVKRTGEKVFLECVQDMDHENMFWYRQDPGLGLRLIYFSYDVKMKEKGDIPEGYSVSREKKERFSLILESASTNQTSMYLCASSLWASGSFVDEQFFGPGTRLTVL.

This chain joins TRBV11-2 and TRBJ1-6; D is uncertain. V lost 5 bases to trimming and J lost 10 bases, with 9 bases between them. The CDR3 consists of 12 residues. Germline CDR1 and CDR2: SGHAT and FQNNGV. This CDR3 is CASSPSRSPLHF. In DNA form, the CDR3 reads TGTGCCAGCAGCCCCTCTCGGTCACCCCTCCACTTT. Full variable domain (rest looked up from reference TRBV11-2 and TRBJ1-6): EAGVAQSPRYKIIEKRQSVAFWCNPISGHATLYWYQQILGQGPKLLIQFQNNGVVDDSQLPKDRFSAERLKGVDSTLKIQPAKLEDSAVYLCASSPSRSPLHFGNGTRLTVT.